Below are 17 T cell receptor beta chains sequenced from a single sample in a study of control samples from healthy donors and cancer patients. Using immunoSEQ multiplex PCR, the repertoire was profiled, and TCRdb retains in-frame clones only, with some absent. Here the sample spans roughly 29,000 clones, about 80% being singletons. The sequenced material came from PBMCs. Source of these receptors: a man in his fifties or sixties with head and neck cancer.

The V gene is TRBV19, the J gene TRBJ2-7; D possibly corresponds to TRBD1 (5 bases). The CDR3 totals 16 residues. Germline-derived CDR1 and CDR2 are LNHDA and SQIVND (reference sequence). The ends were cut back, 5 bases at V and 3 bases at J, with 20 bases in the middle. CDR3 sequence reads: CASSSSRDNYDYEQYF. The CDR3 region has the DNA TGTGCCAGTAGTTCCTCCAGGGATAATTACGACTACGAGCAGTACTTC.

The CDR3 here is CASSSTGFVANVLTF. CDR3 bases: TGTGCCAGTAGTTCGACAGGGTTTGTGGCCAACGTCCTGACTTTC. The rearrangement links TRBV19 to TRBJ2-6; 7 bases agree with TRBD1. Trimming at V came to 5 bases and at J to 6 bases, leaving 7 bases not matched to a gene. Germline loops: CDR1 LNHDA, CDR2 SQIVND (reference sequence). CDR3 length: 15 residues.

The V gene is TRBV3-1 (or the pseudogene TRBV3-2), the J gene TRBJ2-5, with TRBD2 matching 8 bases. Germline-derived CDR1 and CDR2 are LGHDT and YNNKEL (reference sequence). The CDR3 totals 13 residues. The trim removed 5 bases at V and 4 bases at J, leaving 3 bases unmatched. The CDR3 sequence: CASSGAGVETQYF. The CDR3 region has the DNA TGTGCCAGCAGCGGAGCGGGAGTAGAGACCCAGTACTTC.

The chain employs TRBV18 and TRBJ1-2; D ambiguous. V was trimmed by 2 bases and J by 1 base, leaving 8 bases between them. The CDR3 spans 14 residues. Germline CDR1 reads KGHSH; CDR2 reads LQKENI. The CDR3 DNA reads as TGTGCCAGCTCACCAACAAATATTAACTATGGCTACACCTTC. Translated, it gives CASSPTNINYGYTF.

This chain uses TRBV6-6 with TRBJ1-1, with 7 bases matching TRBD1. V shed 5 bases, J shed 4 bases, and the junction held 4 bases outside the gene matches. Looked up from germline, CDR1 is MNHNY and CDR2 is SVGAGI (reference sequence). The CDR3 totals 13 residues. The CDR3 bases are TGTGCCAGCAGTGGGACAGCGCGCACTGAAGCTTTCTTT. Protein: CASSGTARTEAFF.

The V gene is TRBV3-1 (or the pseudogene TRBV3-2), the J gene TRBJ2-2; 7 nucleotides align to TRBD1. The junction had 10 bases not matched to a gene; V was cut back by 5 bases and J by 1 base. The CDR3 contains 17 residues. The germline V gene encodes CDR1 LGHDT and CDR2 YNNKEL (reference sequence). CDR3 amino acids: CASSFFPGQQNTGELFF. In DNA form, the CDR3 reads TGTGCCAGCAGCTTTTTCCCGGGACAGCAGAACACCGGGGAGCTGTTTTTT.

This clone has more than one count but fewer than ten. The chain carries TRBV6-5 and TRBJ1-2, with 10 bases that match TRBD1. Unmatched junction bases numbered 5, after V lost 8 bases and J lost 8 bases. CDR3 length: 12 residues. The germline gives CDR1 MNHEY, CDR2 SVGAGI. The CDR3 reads CASPTGGKGYTF. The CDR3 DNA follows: TGTGCCAGCCCGACAGGGGGCAAGGGCTACACCTTC.

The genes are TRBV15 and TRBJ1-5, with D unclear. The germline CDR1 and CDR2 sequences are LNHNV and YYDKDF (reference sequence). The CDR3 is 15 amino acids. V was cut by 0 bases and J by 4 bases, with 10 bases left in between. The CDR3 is CATSRDRPPNQPQHF. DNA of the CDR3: TGTGCCACCAGCAGAGATAGACCTCCTAATCAGCCCCAGCATTTT.

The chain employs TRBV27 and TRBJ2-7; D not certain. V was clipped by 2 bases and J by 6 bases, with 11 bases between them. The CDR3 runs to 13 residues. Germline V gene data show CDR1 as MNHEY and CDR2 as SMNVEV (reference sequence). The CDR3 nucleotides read TGTGCCAGCAGTTTAATCCCCCTTCGCGAGCAGTACTTC. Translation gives CASSLIPLREQYF.

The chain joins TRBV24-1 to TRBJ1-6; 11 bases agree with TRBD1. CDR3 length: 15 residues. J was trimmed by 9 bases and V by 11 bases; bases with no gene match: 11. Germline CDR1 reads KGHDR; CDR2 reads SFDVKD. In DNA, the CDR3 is TGTGCCATCCGGGTGGGACAGGGGGACGGTTCACCCCTCCACTTT. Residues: CAIRVGQGDGSPLHF.

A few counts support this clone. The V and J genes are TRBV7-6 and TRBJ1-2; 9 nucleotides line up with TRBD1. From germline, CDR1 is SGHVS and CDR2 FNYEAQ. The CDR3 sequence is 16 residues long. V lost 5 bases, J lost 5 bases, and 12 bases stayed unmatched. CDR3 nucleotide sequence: TGTGCCAGCAGCCCTGACAGGGGGGTCAAAGGATATGGCTACACCTTC. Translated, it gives CASSPDRGVKGYGYTF.

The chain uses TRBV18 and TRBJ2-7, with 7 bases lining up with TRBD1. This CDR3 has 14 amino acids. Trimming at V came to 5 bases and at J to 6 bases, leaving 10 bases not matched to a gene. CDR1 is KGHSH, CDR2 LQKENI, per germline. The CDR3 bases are TGTGCCAGCTCATCGACAGGGACCGAACCCGAGCAGTACTTC. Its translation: CASSSTGTEPEQYF.

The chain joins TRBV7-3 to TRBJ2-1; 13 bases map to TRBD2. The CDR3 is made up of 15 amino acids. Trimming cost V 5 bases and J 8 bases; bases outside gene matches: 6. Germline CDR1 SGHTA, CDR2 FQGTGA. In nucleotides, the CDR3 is TGTGCCAGCAGCCTGGGGACTAGCGGGAAGGATGAGCAGTTCTTC. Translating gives CASSLGTSGKDEQFF.

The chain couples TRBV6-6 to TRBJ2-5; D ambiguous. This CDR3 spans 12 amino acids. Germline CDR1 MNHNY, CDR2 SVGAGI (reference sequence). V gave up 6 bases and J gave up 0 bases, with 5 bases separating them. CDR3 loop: CASSLYQETQYF. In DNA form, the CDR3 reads TGTGCCAGCAGCCTGTACCAAGAGACCCAGTACTTC.

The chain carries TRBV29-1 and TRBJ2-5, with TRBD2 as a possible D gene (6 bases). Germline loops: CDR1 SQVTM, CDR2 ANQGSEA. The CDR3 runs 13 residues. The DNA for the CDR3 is TGCAGTTCATCGGGCGGGGCTAAAGAGACCCAGTACTTC. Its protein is CSSSGGAKETQYF.

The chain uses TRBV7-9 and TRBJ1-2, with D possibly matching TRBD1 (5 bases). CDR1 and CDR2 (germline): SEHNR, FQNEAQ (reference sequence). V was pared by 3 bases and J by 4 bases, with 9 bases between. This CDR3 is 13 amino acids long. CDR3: CASSLGLFYGYTF. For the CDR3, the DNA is TGTGCCAGCAGCTTGGGACTGTTCTATGGCTACACCTTC.

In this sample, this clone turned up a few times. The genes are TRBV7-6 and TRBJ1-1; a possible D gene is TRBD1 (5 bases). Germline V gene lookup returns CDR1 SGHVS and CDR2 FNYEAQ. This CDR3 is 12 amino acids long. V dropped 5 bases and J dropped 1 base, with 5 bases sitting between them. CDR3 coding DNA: TGTGCCAGCAGCCAGGGGAACACTGAAGCTTTCTTT. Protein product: CASSQGNTEAFF.